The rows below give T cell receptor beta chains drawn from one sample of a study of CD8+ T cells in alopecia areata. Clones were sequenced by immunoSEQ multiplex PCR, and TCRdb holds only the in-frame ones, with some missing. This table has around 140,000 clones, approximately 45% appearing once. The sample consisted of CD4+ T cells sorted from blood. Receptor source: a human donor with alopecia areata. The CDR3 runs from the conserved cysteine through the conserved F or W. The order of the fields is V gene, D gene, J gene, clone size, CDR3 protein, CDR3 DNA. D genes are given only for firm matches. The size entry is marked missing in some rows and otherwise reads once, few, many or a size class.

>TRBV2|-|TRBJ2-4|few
CASSGLELAKNIQYF
TGTGCCAGCAGCGGACTGGAGCTAGCCAAAAACATTCAGTACTTC
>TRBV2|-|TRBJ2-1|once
CASSEDRPYNEQFF
TGTGCCAGCAGCGAGGACAGACCTTACAATGAGCAGTTCTTC
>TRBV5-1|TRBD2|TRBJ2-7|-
CASSRDGTSVSYEQYF
TGCGCCAGCAGCAGAGACGGGACTAGCGTCTCCTACGAGCAGTACTTC
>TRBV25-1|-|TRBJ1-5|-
CASSESGYSNQPQHF
TGTGCCAGCAGTGAGTCAGGTTATAGCAATCAGCCCCAGCATTTT
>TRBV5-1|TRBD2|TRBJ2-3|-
CASSPRTSGRSTDTQYF
TGCGCCAGCAGCCCGAGGACTAGCGGGAGGTCCACAGATACGCAGTATTTT
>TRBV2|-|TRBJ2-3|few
CASNTSPPSTDTQYF
TGTGCCAGCAATACTAGTCCCCCTAGCACAGATACGCAGTATTTT
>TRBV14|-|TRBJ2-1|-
CASSNRLSSYNEQFF
TGTGCCAGCAGCAATCGACTTAGCTCCTACAATGAGCAGTTCTTC
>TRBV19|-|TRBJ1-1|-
CASSRFRGTEAFF
TGTGCCAGTAGCCGATTCAGGGGCACTGAAGCTTTCTTT
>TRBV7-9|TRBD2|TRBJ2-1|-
CASSPPSGGLGYNEQFF
TGTGCCAGCAGCCCTCCTAGCGGGGGATTGGGTTACAATGAGCAGTTCTTC
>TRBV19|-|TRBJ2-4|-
CASSIAGEVNIQYF
TGTGCCAGTAGTATTGCAGGGGAGGTAAACATTCAGTACTTC
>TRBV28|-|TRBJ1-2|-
CASSSSDSGDSF
TGTGCCAGCAGTTCCTCGGACAGCGGCGATTCCTTC
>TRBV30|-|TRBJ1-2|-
CAWSPVTNYGYTF
TGTGCCTGGAGTCCGGTTACTAACTATGGCTACACCTTC
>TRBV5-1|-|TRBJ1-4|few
CASSLEGYNEKLFF
TGCGCCAGCAGCTTGGAGGGATACAATGAAAAACTGTTTTTT
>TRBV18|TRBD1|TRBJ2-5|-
CASSPGTGNQETQYF
TGTGCCAGCTCACCAGGGACAGGGAACCAAGAGACCCAGTACTTC
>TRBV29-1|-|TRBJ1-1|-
CSVAKGNTEAFF
TGCAGCGTCGCCAAGGGTAACACTGAAGCTTTCTTT
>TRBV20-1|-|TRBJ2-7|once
CSASTGHEQYF
TGCAGTGCTAGCACAGGGCACGAGCAGTACTTC
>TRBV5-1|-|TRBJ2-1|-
CASSLGGVSYNEQFF
TGCGCCAGCAGCTTGGGGGGAGTCTCCTACAATGAGCAGTTCTTC
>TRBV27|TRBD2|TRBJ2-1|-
CASKVSSSGGYNEQFF
TGTGCCAGCAAAGTTTCCTCTAGCGGGGGCTACAATGAGCAGTTCTTC
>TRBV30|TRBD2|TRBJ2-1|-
CAWNGLALYNEQFF
TGTGCCTGGAACGGACTAGCACTTTACAATGAGCAGTTCTTC
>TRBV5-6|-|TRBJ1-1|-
CASSLLGIGGNTEAFF
TGTGCCAGCAGCTTGCTTGGTATAGGGGGGAACACTGAAGCTTTCTTT
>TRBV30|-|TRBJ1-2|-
CAWSRDLYGYTF
TGTGCCTGGAGTAGGGACCTCTATGGCTACACCTTC
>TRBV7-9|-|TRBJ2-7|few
CASGEQYF
TGTGCCAGCGGCGAGCAGTACTTC
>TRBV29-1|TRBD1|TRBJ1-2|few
CSANYRGYYGYTF
TGCAGCGCTAATTACAGGGGATACTATGGCTACACCTTC
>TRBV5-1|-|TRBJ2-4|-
CASSLGTGAQQYF
TGCGCCAGCAGCTTGGGTACGGGGGCTCAGCAGTACTTC
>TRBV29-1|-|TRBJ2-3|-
CSVRDEADTQYF
TGCAGCGTCCGGGACGAAGCAGATACGCAGTATTTT
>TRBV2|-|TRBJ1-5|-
CASSEQSSGNQPQHF
TGTGCCAGCAGTGAACAGAGTTCTGGCAATCAGCCCCAGCATTTT
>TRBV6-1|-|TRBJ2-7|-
CASGHDATYEQYF
TGTGCCAGCGGACACGACGCTACCTACGAGCAGTACTTC
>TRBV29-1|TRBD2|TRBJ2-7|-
CSVASGNYEQYF
TGCAGCGTTGCTAGCGGGAACTACGAGCAGTACTTC
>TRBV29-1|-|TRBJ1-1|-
CSVRGGGGMNTEAFF
TGCAGCGTGCGGGGGGGCGGGGGAATGAACACTGAAGCTTTCTTT
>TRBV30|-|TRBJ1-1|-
CAWRVPGTEAFF
TGTGCCTGGAGAGTCCCCGGCACTGAAGCTTTCTTT
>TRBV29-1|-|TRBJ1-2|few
CSVFRFRGGYTF
TGCAGCGTTTTCAGGTTTAGGGGTGGCTACACCTTC
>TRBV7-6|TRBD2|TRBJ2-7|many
CASSLETSESWRNSYEQYF
TGTGCCAGCAGCTTAGAAACTAGCGAGAGCTGGCGGAACTCCTACGAGCAGTACTTC
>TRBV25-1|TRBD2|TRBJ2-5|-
CASSEPSGRGFSTQYF
TGTGCCAGCAGTGAGCCCAGCGGGAGAGGCTTTTCGACCCAGTACTTC
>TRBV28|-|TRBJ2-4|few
CASSLLGGEAKNIQYF
TGTGCCAGCAGTTTGTTAGGGGGGGAGGCCAAAAACATTCAGTACTTC
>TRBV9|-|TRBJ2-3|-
CASSPTGEIDTQYF
TGTGCCAGCTCCCCTACGGGGGAGATAGATACGCAGTATTTT
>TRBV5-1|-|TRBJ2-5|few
CASSLADRLAQYF
TGCGCCAGCAGCTTGGCCGATCGGTTGGCCCAGTACTTC
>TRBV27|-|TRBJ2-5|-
CASNTKGGTQYF
TGTGCCAGCAACACGAAGGGCGGGACCCAGTACTTC